This T cell receptor (beta chain) stems from a study of identical twins. Whole-study findings and limits: In drawing conclusions, the study used cross-sectional statistical analysis and did not follow the same donors. There is a chance that invariant MAIT and iNKT cells partially muddied zero-insertion analyses.

The V segment lost 3 bases and the J segment 7 bases; nucleotides outside the gene matches: 15. The CDR3 totals 17 residues. Germline V gene data show CDR1 as MGHRA and CDR2 as YSYEKL. TCRdb called the 5' RACE reads again in MiXCR, with one record for every CDR3 protein. The table lists 1.5 million or so distinct CDR3 sequences, about 32% of them singletons. Concerning this clonotype: What it binds is not known.

Every donor was a healthy Caucasian. Sequencing used cord blood. This clonotype was sampled from a newborn girl in good health. The V gene is TRBV4-1, the J gene TRBJ2-7; 10 bases line up with TRBD2. The CDR3 nucleotides read TGCGCCAGCAGCCACATCCCTAGCGGGAGCTCCTACAATGAGCAGTACTTC. It is translated as CASSHIPSGSSYNEQYF.